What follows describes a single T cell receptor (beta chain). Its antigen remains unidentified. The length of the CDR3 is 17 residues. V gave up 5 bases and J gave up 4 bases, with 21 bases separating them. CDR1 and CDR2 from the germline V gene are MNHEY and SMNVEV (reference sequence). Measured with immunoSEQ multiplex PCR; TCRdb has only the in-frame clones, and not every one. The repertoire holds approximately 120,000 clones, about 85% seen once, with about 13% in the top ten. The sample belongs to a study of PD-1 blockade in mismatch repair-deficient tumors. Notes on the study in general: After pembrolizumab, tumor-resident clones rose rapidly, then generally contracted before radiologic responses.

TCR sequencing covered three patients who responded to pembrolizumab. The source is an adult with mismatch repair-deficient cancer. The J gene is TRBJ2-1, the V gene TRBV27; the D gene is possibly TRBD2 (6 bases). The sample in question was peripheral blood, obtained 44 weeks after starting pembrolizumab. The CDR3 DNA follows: TGTGCCAGCAGTCACACTAGCCTTATAGGAATTTACAATGAGCAGTTCTTC. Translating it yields CASSHTSLIGIYNEQFF.